These 26 T cell receptor beta chains originate from one sample sequenced in a study of shared clonotypes between healthy human individuals. As defined, naive CD8 cells were CD45RO-negative and positively selected for CCR7, with terminally differentiated effector memory CD45RA+ cells excluded. The data were produced by immunoSEQ multiplex PCR, yet TCRdb's version contains in-frame clones alone and is incomplete. The sample lists some 2,100,000 clones; about 93% were seen once. Sequenced sample: naive CD8+ T cells from PBMCs. These receptors all stem from a man between 18 and 29 years old in good health. Some clones in this sample may be carry-over from other donors' samples.

The chain carries TRBV11-2 and TRBJ2-1; D unclear. Trimming removed 1 base from V and 1 base from J, with 5 bases in between. The CDR3 length is 14 residues. The germline V gene has CDR1 SGHAT and CDR2 FQNNGV. The CDR3 protein is CASSLGWSYNEQFF. The CDR3 bases are TGTGCCAGCAGCTTAGGCTGGTCCTACAATGAGCAGTTCTTC.

On this clone itself: This CDR3 is also generated by other DNA sequences in the sample. The gene calls are TRBV6-6 and TRBJ1-1; possibly TRBD1 for D (5 bases). With 2 bases removed from V and 5 bases from J, the gap between germline ends came to 6 bases. This CDR3 comprises 12 residues. In germline, CDR1 is MNHNY, CDR2 SVGAGI (reference sequence). CDR3 sequence: CASSYGGTEAFF. In DNA form, the CDR3 reads TGTGCCAGCAGTTACGGGGGTACTGAAGCTTTCTTT.

V usage is TRBV4-3 and J usage is TRBJ2-7, with a weak D call TRBD1 (6 bases). The CDR3 is 16 amino acids. The germline V gene encodes CDR1 LGHNA and CDR2 YSLEER. V lost 1 base and J lost 3, with 16 bases in between. The CDR3: CASSQGRSAGVYEQYF. CDR3 sequence (DNA): TGCGCCAGCAGCCAAGGGCGGTCGGCAGGGGTCTACGAGCAGTACTTC.

The J gene is TRBJ2-3, the V gene TRBV6-6; possible D gene TRBD2, 6 bases. Germline V gene sequence: CDR1 MNHNY, CDR2 SVGAGI (reference sequence). Trimming cost V 6 bases and J 2 bases, with 15 bases left between them. This CDR3 contains 15 residues. The CDR3 is CASRRDLTITDTQYF. CDR3 bases: TGTGCCAGCAGGCGGGACTTGACAATCACAGATACGCAGTATTTT.

This clone has just one count. This sequence joins TRBV2 and TRBJ1-4; 10 nucleotides line up with TRBD1. The CDR3 consists of 15 residues. CDR1 and CDR2 (germline): SNHLY, FYNNEI. The junction had 8 bases not matched to a gene; V was cut back by 8 bases and J by 5 bases. The DNA for the CDR3 is TGTGCCAGCGGAAAGGTGGGACAGGGGAATGAAAAACTGTTTTTT. As protein: CASGKVGQGNEKLFF.

The CDR3 bases are TGTGCCAGCAGTTTACTTGGGACAGGGGGGCGGGAGCAGTACTTC. Translating it yields CASSLLGTGGREQYF. J is TRBJ2-7 and V is TRBV28, with 11 bases that match TRBD1. The CDR3 spans 15 residues. Germline V gene sequence: CDR1 MDHEN, CDR2 SYDVKM. After removal of 2 bases from V and 7 bases from J, the junction contained 7 bases not matched to a gene.

The chain carries TRBV5-1 and TRBJ2-3; 7 bases agree with TRBD2. This CDR3 spans 16 amino acids. The V and J ends lost 0 bases and 4 bases, in that order; junction bases with no gene match: 8. Germline V gives CDR1 SGHRS, CDR2 YFSETQ. The CDR3 sequence is CASSLVAGARSDTQYF. The CDR3, as DNA: TGCGCCAGCAGCTTGGTTGCGGGAGCCCGATCAGATACGCAGTATTTT.

Points on this clone: Other DNA sequences from this sample encode an identical CDR3 as well. The chain is built from TRBV6-5 and TRBJ2-7; 7 bases fit TRBD2. The CDR3 covers 14 residues. V dropped 2 bases and J dropped 4; count of bases not matched to a gene: 5. Germline V gene lookup returns CDR1 MNHEY and CDR2 SVGAGI. The CDR3 DNA reads TGTGCCAGCAGTTACGGGGGGGAGGGATACGAGCAGTACTTC. The encoded protein is CASSYGGEGYEQYF.

This chain connects TRBV28 to TRBJ1-2; tentatively, D is TRBD1 (5 bases). The V end lost 2 bases, the J end lost 8 bases, and 12 bases lay between the germline ends. Germline CDR1 MDHEN, CDR2 SYDVKM. The CDR3 loop spans 13 amino acids. CDR3: CASSLVRAGGYTF. CDR3 DNA sequence: TGTGCCAGCAGTTTAGTCAGGGCAGGCGGCTACACCTTC.

This chain joins TRBV9 and TRBJ2-7; D is undetermined. Germline V gene sequence: CDR1 SGDLS, CDR2 YYNGEE. The CDR3 totals 15 residues. Trimming left V 3 bases short and J 0 bases short, with 13 bases between. CDR3 region: CASSGYSGSSYEQYF. CDR3 nucleotides: TGTGCCAGCAGCGGGTACTCGGGTTCCTCCTACGAGCAGTACTTC.

A word on this clone: This same CDR3 is encoded by further DNA sequences in the sample. The CDR3 loop is CASSFPVNYGYTF. Here the CDR3 DNA reads TGTGCCAGCAGCTTCCCAGTGAACTATGGCTACACCTTC. The rearrangement links TRBV7-9 to TRBJ1-2; D unresolved. V dropped 3 bases and J dropped 2 bases, with 7 bases sitting between them. The CDR3 has 13 amino acids. The germline V gene encodes CDR1 SEHNR and CDR2 FQNEAQ (reference sequence). Supplemented by reference TRBV7-9 and TRBJ1-2, the full variable domain reads DTGVSQNPRHKITKRGQNVTFRCDPISEHNRLYWYRQTLGQGPEFLTYFQNEAQLEKSRLLSDRFSAERPKGSFSTLEIQRTEQGDSAMYLCASSFPVNYGYTFGSGTRLTVV.

This chain uses TRBV6-5 with TRBJ1-1; weak D call: TRBD1 (6 bases). CDR1 and CDR2 (germline): MNHEY, SVGAGI. Trimming took off 6 bases at V and 4 bases at J, with 18 bases between the two ends. The CDR3 consists of 15 residues. The CDR3 nucleotides read TGTGCCAGCAGCTATGCGGCAGGGGTGAGCACTGAAGCTTTCTTT. Translating it yields CASSYAAGVSTEAFF.

The gene calls are TRBV25-1 and TRBJ2-7; 8 bases align to TRBD1. CDR3 length: 16 residues. Germline V gene data show CDR1 as MGHDK and CDR2 as SYGVNS. Germline trimming cut 5 bases from V and 2 bases from J; bases unmatched to any gene: 11. This CDR3 reads CASSPSEHRGTYEQYF. The DNA of the CDR3 is TGTGCCAGCAGTCCCTCGGAGCACAGGGGGACCTACGAGCAGTACTTC.

The rearrangement joins TRBV28 to TRBJ2-4; D tentatively reads TRBD1 or TRBD2 (6 bases each). Germline V CDR1 and CDR2: MDHEN, SYDVKM. The CDR3 has 20 residues. V lost 5 bases and J lost 0, with 26 bases in between. CDR3 in amino acids: CASSAGLQGPDPLAKNIQYF. CDR3 nucleotide sequence: TGTGCCAGCAGTGCGGGGCTCCAGGGGCCTGACCCTTTAGCCAAAAACATTCAGTACTTC. The full variable domain, completed using reference TRBV28 and TRBJ2-4, is DVKVTQSSRYLVKRTGEKVFLECVQDMDHENMFWYRQDPGLGLRLIYFSYDVKMKEKGDIPEGYSVSREKKERFSLILESASTNQTSMYLCASSAGLQGPDPLAKNIQYFGAGTRLSVL.

V is TRBV2 and J is TRBJ2-1, with a weak D call TRBD2 (5 bases). The CDR3 spans 15 residues. The germline CDR1 and CDR2 sequences are SNHLY and FYNNEI. Between the trimmed V and J ends, which lost 2 bases and 10 bases, there was a span of 18 bases. The CDR3 region is CASSESERGDKEQFF. In nucleotides, the CDR3 is TGTGCCAGCAGTGAAAGCGAACGGGGAGATAAAGAGCAGTTCTTC. Combining the CDR3 with reference TRBV2 and TRBJ2-1 gives the whole variable domain EPEVTQTPSHQVTQMGQEVILRCVPISNHLYFYWYRQILGQKVEFLVSFYNNEISEKSEIFDDQFSVERPDGSNFTLKIRSTKLEDSAMYFCASSESERGDKEQFFGPGTRLTVL.

V usage is TRBV15 and J usage is TRBJ1-1; the D gene is possibly TRBD1 (6 bases). With 4 bases removed from V and 7 bases from J, the gap between germline ends came to 10 bases. CDR3 length: 12 residues. Germline lookup yields CDR1 LNHNV and CDR2 YYDKDF (reference sequence). For the CDR3, the DNA is TGTGCCACCAGCACCGGACAGCTTGAAGCTTTCTTT. Translating gives CATSTGQLEAFF.

CDR3 sequence (DNA): TGTGCCAGCTCACCACTCTCTTCGGACCATTACGAGCAGTACTTC. Protein sequence: CASSPLSSDHYEQYF. The chain couples TRBV18 to TRBJ2-7; the D is unclear. The germline V gene has CDR1 KGHSH and CDR2 LQKENI. The CDR3 is made up of 15 amino acids. The V gene lost 1 base and the J gene lost 4 bases, with 14 bases spanning the gap.

This clone was counted once. The genes are TRBV5-5 and TRBJ2-1; possible D gene TRBD1, 5 bases. Trimming took off 5 bases at V and 3 bases at J, with 21 bases between the two ends. Germline CDR1 and CDR2: SGHKS and YYEKEE (reference sequence). The CDR3 length is 17 residues. The CDR3 coding sequence is TGTGCCAGCAGTCCGAGCCCAGAGGACACGATCTACAATGAGCAGTTCTTC. As protein: CASSPSPEDTIYNEQFF.

V usage is TRBV9 and J usage is TRBJ2-1; 14 nucleotides line up with TRBD2. The germline CDR1 and CDR2 sequences are SGDLS and YYNGEE. The CDR3 length is 16 residues. Unmatched junction bases numbered 7, after V lost 3 bases and J lost 8 bases. This chain's CDR3 is CASSGGLAGDYHEQFF. The CDR3, as DNA: TGTGCCAGCAGCGGGGGACTAGCGGGAGATTATCATGAGCAGTTCTTC.

This rearrangement joins TRBV18 to TRBJ1-4; no firm D call. Trimming cost V 3 bases and J 0 bases, with 8 bases left between them. Per the germline V gene, CDR1 is KGHSH and CDR2 is LQKENI. CDR3 size: 15 residues. The CDR3 nucleotides read TGTGCCAGCTCACCCGGGAGGACAACTAATGAAAAACTGTTTTTT. It specifies CASSPGRTTNEKLFF.

The V call is TRBV9, the J call TRBJ2-1; D may be TRBD2 (7 bases). V lost 4 bases and J 3 bases, leaving 14 bases between the germline ends. The CDR3 runs to 15 residues. Per germline, CDR1 SGDLS and CDR2 YYNGEE. CDR3 coding DNA: TGTGCCAGCAGCCCTGGGGGGGGGCTCTACAATGAGCAGTTCTTC. Translation gives CASSPGGGLYNEQFF.

Written as DNA, the CDR3 is TGTGCCAGCAGTACTAGTTCTAGCACAGATACGCAGTATTTT. Protein: CASSTSSSTDTQYF. The gene calls are TRBV27 and TRBJ2-3; D may be TRBD2 (5 bases). This CDR3 is 14 amino acids long. V lost 5 bases to trimming and J lost 0 bases, with 9 bases between them. CDR1 MNHEY and CDR2 SMNVEV come from the germline V gene (reference sequence).

This chain links TRBV6-5 with TRBJ1-2; 8 bases match TRBD1. V lost 5 bases, J lost 3 bases, and 8 bases stayed unmatched. Germline V gene lookup returns CDR1 MNHEY and CDR2 SVGAGI. This CDR3 has 15 residues. CDR3 in amino acids: CASSPSRGRYYGYTF. Here the CDR3 DNA reads TGTGCCAGCAGTCCGTCCAGGGGGCGTTACTATGGCTACACCTTC.

The chain joins TRBV25-1 to TRBJ2-7; a possible D gene is TRBD1 (5 bases). V was shortened by 3 bases and J by 3 bases, with 12 bases between the two germline ends. The germline gives CDR1 MGHDK, CDR2 SYGVNS. The CDR3 totals 14 residues. The CDR3 coding sequence is TGTGCCAGCAGTGAGTGGGGCGGACGCTACGAGCAGTACTTC. This encodes CASSEWGGRYEQYF.

In its sample, this clone was seen once. This chain connects TRBV11-2 to TRBJ2-3; D ambiguous. CDR1 is SGHAT, CDR2 FQNNGV, per germline. Trimming took off 4 bases at V and 1 base at J, with 9 bases between the two ends. The CDR3 is 14 amino acids. The CDR3 DNA reads as TGTGCCAGCAGCTACTCGATCGGCACAGATACGCAGTATTTT. Amino acid sequence: CASSYSIGTDTQYF.

The rearrangement joins TRBV28 to TRBJ2-7, with TRBD2 matching over 9 bases. This CDR3 is built from 17 residues. CDR1 and CDR2 from the germline V gene are MDHEN and SYDVKM. Trimming removed 10 bases from V and 0 bases from J; junction bases left unmatched: 16. The CDR3 DNA sequence: TGTGCCATCCTTTCCCCCCTAGCGGGAAACCCCTCCTACGAGCAGTACTTC. This encodes CAILSPLAGNPSYEQYF.